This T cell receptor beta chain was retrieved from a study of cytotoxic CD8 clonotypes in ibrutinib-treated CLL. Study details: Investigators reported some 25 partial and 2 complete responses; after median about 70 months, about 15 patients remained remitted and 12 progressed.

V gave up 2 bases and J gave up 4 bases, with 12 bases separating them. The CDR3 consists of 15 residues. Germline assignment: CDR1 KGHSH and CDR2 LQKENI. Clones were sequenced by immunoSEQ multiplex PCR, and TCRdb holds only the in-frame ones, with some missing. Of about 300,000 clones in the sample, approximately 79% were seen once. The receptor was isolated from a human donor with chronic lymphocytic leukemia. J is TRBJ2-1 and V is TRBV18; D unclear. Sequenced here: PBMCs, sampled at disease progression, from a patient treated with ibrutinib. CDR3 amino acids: CASSPIGSLYNEQFF. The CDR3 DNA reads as TGTGCCAGCTCACCAATAGGTAGCTTATACAATGAGCAGTTCTTC. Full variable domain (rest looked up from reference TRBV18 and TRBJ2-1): NAGVMQNPRHLVRRRGQEARLRCSPMKGHSHVYWYRQLPEEGLKFMVYLQKENIIDESGMPKERFSAEFPKEGPSILRIQQVVRGDSAAYFCASSPIGSLYNEQFFGPGTRLTVL.